A single sample gave rise to the 32 T cell receptor beta chains below, sequenced in a study of cytomegalovirus exposure and HLA in healthy donors. PCR primers comprised 60 Vbeta and 13 Jbeta primers. TCRdb's table, derived via immunoSEQ multiplex PCR, lists solely in-frame clones and lacks some. The top ten hold about 1.3% of the sample, which has some 150,000 clones, 80% seen once. The sequenced sample was PBMCs. The receptors stem from a woman aged 50 to 60 in good health and CMV-seronegative.

This clone occurred a few times. The chain uses TRBV16 and TRBJ1-5; TRBD1 might be the D (5 bases). V was cut by 2 bases and J by 1 base, with 6 bases left in between. The CDR3 runs to 14 residues. The germline CDR1 and CDR2 sequences are KGHSY and FQNENV. The CDR3 reads CASSQDRSNQPQHF. As DNA, the CDR3 is TGTGCCAGCAGCCAAGACAGAAGCAATCAGCCCCAGCATTTT.

This chain uses TRBV28 with TRBJ1-5, with 8 bases identical to TRBD1. This CDR3 spans 12 amino acids. Trimming removed 10 bases from V and 8 bases from J; junction bases left unmatched: 7. Germline V gives CDR1 MDHEN, CDR2 SYDVKM. The CDR3 coding sequence is TGTGCCACAAGGACAGGGCTGGAGCCCCAGCATTTT. This gives the protein CATRTGLEPQHF. Combining the CDR3 with reference TRBV28 and TRBJ1-5 gives the whole variable domain DVKVTQSSRYLVKRTGEKVFLECVQDMDHENMFWYRQDPGLGLRLIYFSYDVKMKEKGDIPEGYSVSREKKERFSLILESASTNQTSMYLCATRTGLEPQHFGDGTRLSIL.

The rearrangement uses TRBV19 and TRBJ2-3, with TRBD2 identical over 9 bases. Unmatched junction bases numbered 3, after V lost 7 bases and J lost 1 base. The CDR3 has 14 residues. The germline gives CDR1 LNHDA, CDR2 SQIVND (reference sequence). The CDR3 is CASTRLAGTDTQYF. CDR3 DNA sequence: TGTGCCAGTACCCGACTAGCGGGCACAGATACGCAGTATTTT.

J is TRBJ1-1 and V is TRBV5-1; a weak D match, TRBD1 (6 bases). V was clipped by 3 bases and J by 3 bases, with 12 bases between them. The CDR3 covers 14 residues. Germline V gives CDR1 SGHRS, CDR2 YFSETQ. The CDR3, as DNA: TGCGCCAGCAGCTGGGGATCAGGGGACACTGAAGCTTTCTTT. It yields the protein CASSWGSGDTEAFF.

This chain joins TRBV18 and TRBJ1-1; the match to TRBD1 covers 9 bases. The CDR3 has 13 residues. The germline CDR1 and CDR2 sequences are KGHSH and LQKENI. J gave up 11 bases and V 3 bases, and 7 bases lay outside the gene matches. The CDR3 loop reads CASSPDQGQGAFF. In nucleotides, the CDR3 is TGTGCCAGCTCACCTGATCAGGGACAGGGTGCTTTCTTT.

This clone was recorded only once. This chain connects TRBV30 to TRBJ2-3, with D maybe TRBD1 (5 bases). The CDR3 has 11 amino acids. In germline, CDR1 is GTSNPN, CDR2 SVGIG (reference sequence). Trimming stripped 3 bases from V and 5 bases from J, with 6 bases between. In DNA, the CDR3 is TGTGCCTGGAGCAGGGTAGATACGCAGTATTTT. This encodes CAWSRVDTQYF.

This chain uses TRBV11-3 with TRBJ2-3; D is unclear. The CDR3 length is 12 residues. Germline values: CDR1 SGHNT, CDR2 YENEEA. The germline V and J ends were trimmed by 5 bases and 6 bases, with 9 bases remaining between them. The CDR3 nucleotides read TGTGCCAGCAGCCCCCCCGGGGATACGCAGTATTTT. This codes for CASSPPGDTQYF.

V gene TRBV5-6 combines with J gene TRBJ2-1; TRBD1 is a possible D gene (6 bases). In germline, CDR1 is SGHDT, CDR2 YYEEEE. The CDR3 spans 16 residues. The V gene lost 0 bases and the J gene lost 4 bases, with 14 bases spanning the gap. The CDR3, as DNA: TGTGCCAGCAGCTTGGGGGGTAAGGGGGTGTACAATGAGCAGTTCTTC. Translation: CASSLGGKGVYNEQFF.

The gene calls are TRBV18 and TRBJ1-3; TRBD1 might be the D (5 bases). V shed 0 bases and J shed 0 bases, with 9 bases lying between them. There are 16 residues in the CDR3. Per germline, CDR1 KGHSH and CDR2 LQKENI. This CDR3 reads CASSPPGGNSGNTIYF. Written as DNA, the CDR3 is TGTGCCAGCTCACCACCGGGGGGGAACTCTGGAAACACCATATATTTT.

The chain uses TRBV18 and TRBJ2-5; D is unresolved. Germline CDR1 reads KGHSH; CDR2 reads LQKENI. V was trimmed by 3 bases and J by 0 bases, leaving 2 bases between them. This CDR3 has 12 residues. The CDR3, as DNA: TGTGCCAGCTCACCCTACCAAGAGACCCAGTACTTC. This sequence encodes CASSPYQETQYF. The full variable domain, with the rest looked up from reference TRBV18 and TRBJ2-5, is NAGVMQNPRHLVRRRGQEARLRCSPMKGHSHVYWYRQLPEEGLKFMVYLQKENIIDESGMPKERFSAEFPKEGPSILRIQQVVRGDSAAYFCASSPYQETQYFGPGTRLLVL.

Comment on this clone: As the CDR3 is not closed by the conserved phenylalanine or tryptophan, this likely results from a read error. It is unclear where the CDR3 begins or ends on the DNA, so no DNA is shown, and the CDR3 is as TCRdb lists it. This sequence joins TRBV2 and TRBJ1-2. The V gene's germline CDR1 is SNHLY and CDR2 FYNNEI. Inclusive of both ends, the CDR3 amounts to 12 amino acids. The CDR3 loop reads CASSEALGWTPS.

This clone turned up a few times. The genes are TRBV7-9 and TRBJ1-1, with a weak D call TRBD1 (6 bases). The germline V and J ends were trimmed by 5 bases and 1 base, with 14 bases remaining between them. CDR1 is SEHNR and CDR2 is FQNEAQ in the germline V gene (reference sequence). The CDR3 runs 15 residues. CDR3 region: CASSPTTGKNTEAFF. The CDR3 DNA is TGTGCCAGCAGCCCTACTACAGGGAAGAACACTGAAGCTTTCTTT.

The chain combines TRBV5-6 with TRBJ2-6; 7 bases are a match to TRBD1. There are 15 residues in the CDR3. Trimming at V came to 2 bases and at J to 2 bases, leaving 1 base not matched to a gene. Germline V CDR1 and CDR2: SGHDT, YYEEEE. CDR3 protein: CASSFDRAGANVLTF. CDR3 sequence (DNA): TGTGCCAGCAGCTTTGACAGGGCTGGGGCCAACGTCCTGACTTTC.

The chain employs TRBV7-9 and TRBJ2-7; weak D call: TRBD1 (5 bases). Germline V gives CDR1 SEHNR, CDR2 FQNEAQ (reference sequence). Trimming removed 1 base at V and 3 bases at J, with 13 bases between. The CDR3 has 15 residues. The CDR3 DNA sequence: TGTGCCAGCAGCTTAGGTGAAGGGGCCTACTACGAGCAGTACTTC. Translation gives CASSLGEGAYYEQYF.

DNA for the CDR3: TGCGCCAGCAGTGATACAGGGCGGGAAAAACTGTTTTTT. Encoded protein: CASSDTGREKLFF. J is TRBJ1-4 and V is TRBV10-1, with D possibly matching TRBD1 (6 bases). The CDR3 runs 13 residues. Germline CDR1 WNHNN, CDR2 SYGVQD (reference sequence). V gave up 3 bases and J gave up 8 bases, with 10 bases separating them.

J is TRBJ1-1 and V is TRBV18; unclear D gene. Germline CDR1 is KGHSH and CDR2 is LQKENI. V was shortened by 0 bases and J by 5 bases, with 13 bases between the two germline ends. The CDR3 is 15 amino acids. The CDR3 sequence: CASSPPTPGRTEAFF. CDR3 nucleotide sequence: TGTGCCAGCTCACCACCCACCCCCGGGAGAACTGAAGCTTTCTTT. Full variable domain (remainder filled in from reference TRBV18 and TRBJ1-1): NAGVMQNPRHLVRRRGQEARLRCSPMKGHSHVYWYRQLPEEGLKFMVYLQKENIIDESGMPKERFSAEFPKEGPSILRIQQVVRGDSAAYFCASSPPTPGRTEAFFGQGTRLTVV.

The CDR3 coding sequence is TGCGCCAGCAGTGTTGCAGGTCCGATAAGTCAGCCCCAGCATTTT. Protein product: CASSVAGPISQPQHF. The chain combines TRBV10-2 with TRBJ1-5; D is undetermined. CDR3 size: 15 residues. The V and J ends lost 4 bases and 6 bases respectively, with 16 bases between them. Germline V CDR1 and CDR2: WSHSY, SAAADI.

This chain joins TRBV27 and TRBJ1-4, with D maybe TRBD1 (5 bases). V dropped 4 bases and J dropped 6 bases, with 12 bases sitting between them. This CDR3 region has 14 residues. Germline V lookup: CDR1 MNHEY, CDR2 SMNVEV (reference sequence). CDR3 sequence reads: CASSSRRGDEKLFF. The CDR3 region has the DNA TGTGCCAGCAGTTCGCGGAGGGGTGATGAAAAACTGTTTTTT.

The chain uses TRBV9 and TRBJ1-3; TRBD1 matches 7 bases. Germline lookup yields CDR1 SGDLS and CDR2 YYNGEE. CDR3 length: 13 amino acids. V shed 4 bases and J 8 bases; nucleotides not matched to a gene: 6. For the CDR3, the DNA is TGTGCCAGCAGCAATACAGGGGAAGACACCATATATTTT. This translates into CASSNTGEDTIYF.

The gene calls are TRBV5-1 and TRBJ2-1; TRBD1 matches 9 bases. CDR1 and CDR2 (germline): SGHRS, YFSETQ. The CDR3 has 16 residues. V lost 4 bases and J lost 8; bases outside the gene matches: 13. The CDR3 loop reads CASSLGTGSLVHEQFF. The CDR3, as DNA: TGCGCCAGCAGCCTAGGGACAGGGAGTCTAGTGCATGAGCAGTTCTTC. The variable domain in full, completed from reference TRBV5-1 and TRBJ2-1, reads KAGVTQTPRYLIKTRGQQVTLSCSPISGHRSVSWYQQTPGQGLQFLFEYFSETQRNKGNFPGRFSGRQFSNSRSEMNVSTLELGDSALYLCASSLGTGSLVHEQFFGPGTRLTVL.

This chain connects TRBV11-3 to TRBJ1-3; D is perhaps TRBD1 (6 bases). Germline CDR1 reads SGHNT; CDR2 reads YENEEA. The germline V and J ends were trimmed by 5 bases and 3 bases, with 14 bases remaining between them. CDR3 length equals 15 residues. The CDR3 here is CASSGYRVDGNTIYF. In DNA, the CDR3 is TGTGCCAGCAGCGGATACAGGGTAGATGGAAACACCATATATTTT.

V gene TRBV7-2 combines with J gene TRBJ2-7; D is unresolved. The CDR3 totals 12 residues. Trimming took off 5 bases at V and 4 bases at J, with 9 bases between the two ends. Per germline, CDR1 SGHTA and CDR2 FQGNSA. CDR3 bases: TGTGCCAGCAGCCCATGGGCGTACGAGCAGTACTTC. Protein: CASSPWAYEQYF.

The J gene is TRBJ2-7, the V gene TRBV5-1; D possibly corresponds to TRBD1 (6 bases). V was cut by 0 bases and J by 4 bases, with 11 bases left in between. The CDR3 extends over 14 amino acids. Germline-derived CDR1 and CDR2 are SGHRS and YFSETQ. This CDR3 reads CASSLVGDKYEQYF. In DNA, the CDR3 is TGCGCCAGCAGCTTGGTGGGGGACAAATACGAGCAGTACTTC.

This clone occurred a few times. The chain employs TRBV2 and TRBJ2-1; the D is unclear. The CDR3 covers 14 residues. Deletions cut 7 bases from V and 0 bases from J, with 10 bases between. Germline lookup yields CDR1 SNHLY and CDR2 FYNNEI. The CDR3 loop is CASKGWSSYNEQFF. The DNA for the CDR3 is TGTGCCAGCAAAGGATGGAGCTCCTACAATGAGCAGTTCTTC.

This clone has more than one count but fewer than ten. J is TRBJ2-6 and V is TRBV6-1; 7 bases are a match to TRBD1. The CDR3 has 14 amino acids. Losses at the gene ends were 3 bases for V and 8 bases for J; bases not matched to a gene: 4. Germline V gene sequence: CDR1 MNHNS, CDR2 SASEGT. CDR3 region: CASSDWTGTNVLTF. CDR3 coding DNA: TGTGCCAGCAGTGATTGGACAGGTACCAACGTCCTGACTTTC.

This clone showed up just a few times. This chain joins TRBV19 and TRBJ1-1; 7 nucleotides align to TRBD1. Trimming removed 3 bases from V and 0 bases from J; junction bases left unmatched: 4. The CDR3 has 15 residues. CDR1 is LNHDA, CDR2 SQIVND, per germline (reference sequence). CDR3 sequence: CASSIGQVLNTEAFF. CDR3 sequence (DNA): TGTGCCAGTAGTATTGGACAGGTCCTGAACACTGAAGCTTTCTTT. The full variable domain, with the rest looked up from reference TRBV19 and TRBJ1-1, is DGGITQSPKYLFRKEGQNVTLSCEQNLNHDAMYWYRQDPGQGLRLIYYSQIVNDFQKGDIAEGYSVSREKKESFPLTVTSAQKNPTAFYLCASSIGQVLNTEAFFGQGTRLTVV.

J is TRBJ2-1 and V is TRBV4-2; TRBD2 is a possible D gene (5 bases). The CDR3 is made up of 14 amino acids. Between the trimmed V and J ends, which lost 4 bases and 8 bases, there was a span of 15 bases. The germline V gene encodes CDR1 LGHNA and CDR2 YNFKEQ. CDR3 sequence (DNA): TGTGCCAGCAGCCCGGCGGGCCAAACGTATGAGCAGTTCTTC. It translates to CASSPAGQTYEQFF.

The chain is built from TRBV2 and TRBJ2-5; D perhaps matches TRBD1 (5 bases). The CDR3 totals 14 residues. Deletions cut 8 bases from V and 3 bases from J, with 16 bases between. Germline lookup yields CDR1 SNHLY and CDR2 FYNNEI. CDR3 nucleotides: TGTGCCAGCTCCCCGGACAAAAAAGAAGAGACCCAGTACTTC. This encodes CASSPDKKEETQYF.

The V and J genes are TRBV9 and TRBJ2-5, with D maybe TRBD2 (5 bases). V dropped 1 base and J dropped 5 bases, with 15 bases sitting between them. Germline loops: CDR1 SGDLS, CDR2 YYNGEE. The CDR3 loop spans 15 amino acids. This CDR3 is CASSVSGLEAETQYF. CDR3 sequence (DNA): TGTGCCAGCAGCGTATCAGGTTTGGAGGCCGAGACCCAGTACTTC.

V and J are TRBV18 and TRBJ2-7; D gene unclear. Germline CDR1 reads KGHSH; CDR2 reads LQKENI. This CDR3 is built from 14 residues. V lost 0 bases to trimming and J lost 0 bases, with 6 bases between them. The chain's CDR3 is CASSPPLNSYEQYF. The DNA of the CDR3 is TGTGCCAGCTCACCACCACTCAACTCCTACGAGCAGTACTTC.

The rearrangement uses TRBV28 and TRBJ1-1; D is ambiguous. Germline V gene sequence: CDR1 MDHEN, CDR2 SYDVKM. This CDR3 has 13 residues. V lost 7 bases to trimming and J lost 6 bases, with 15 bases between them. The CDR3 sequence: CASNDWSAPEAFF. In nucleotides, the CDR3 is TGTGCCAGCAACGACTGGTCAGCACCTGAAGCTTTCTTT. The whole variable domain, filled in from reference TRBV28 and TRBJ1-1, reads DVKVTQSSRYLVKRTGEKVFLECVQDMDHENMFWYRQDPGLGLRLIYFSYDVKMKEKGDIPEGYSVSREKKERFSLILESASTNQTSMYLCASNDWSAPEAFFGQGTRLTVV.

This rearrangement joins TRBV4-1 to TRBJ1-4; 9 nucleotides align to TRBD1. Germline V gene sequence: CDR1 MGHRA, CDR2 YSYEKL. The J segment lost 8 bases and the V segment lost 6 bases, leaving 13 bases of the junction unmatched. The CDR3 length is 16 residues. The CDR3 loop reads CASSTEGTGMGEKLFF. The CDR3 bases are TGCGCCAGCAGTACCGAAGGGACAGGGATGGGAGAAAAACTGTTTTTT.